The entry below describes one T cell receptor beta chain. This clonotype occurred many times. It has no known antigen specificity. Base-call qualities are not available, and no considerably larger clone is one nucleotide away. The record originates from a study of CD8+CD57+ T cells in acquired aplastic anemia (dated by TCRdb to the late 2010s). Broadly, across the study: Extracted DNA from sorted CD4+ and CD8+ cells averaged around 3.2 ug, ranging from roughly 0.17 to 27.4 ug. CD8+CD57+ expansion was defined as frequency above the mean frequency observed in healthy subjects. Broad study findings and their caveats: Between patients and healthy controls, no significant difference in CD8+ Simpson's diversity was found (P=0.060). Fewer than 35 CD8+ CDR3 sequences were found to be shared between patients and controls, but these sequences appeared to be highly expressed in patients and within the immunodominant clones of the patients.

Flow cytometry had shown CD8+CD57+ cell expansion in the patients selected for sequencing. All patients had severe acquired aplastic anemia diagnosed by International Study of Aplastic Anemia and Agranulocytosis and Camitta criteria. No therapy had been received by the patients at the time of blood sampling. TCR repertoires of sorted CD4+ and CD8+ blood T cells from severe aplastic anemia patients and healthy subjects were deep-sequenced in the study. In the USA, patient enrollment took place under clinicaltrials.gov protocols 00001620, 01623167, 00001397, 00071045, 00081523 and 00961064. Ficoll-Paque density gradient centrifugation was used to isolate peripheral blood mononuclear cells. CD4+ and CD8+ T cells were sorted by FACS or magnetic beads before DNA extraction. V is pared back by 5 bases and J by 7 bases, with 23 bases lying between the germline termini. For CDR1 and CDR2, the germline V gene (reference sequence) lists SEHNR and FQNEAQ. The CDR3 goes from the cysteine to the phenylalanine over 17 residues. Only the CDR3 portion is preserved as DNA: 51 bases, with reading frame beginning at the first base.

Profiling of TCR beta VDJ combinations and CDR3 sequences used genomic DNA as the template. An Illumina HiSeq 2000 was used for TCR repertoire sequencing. On the authors' methods: Repertoire assessment relied on Simpson's diversity index, CDR3 size and DJ length profiles, and TRBV/TRBJ rearrangement plots. The immunodominant clone was defined as the most abundant DNA sequence in deep sequencing data. CDR3 amino acid sequences were screened for sharing across subjects and compared with published repertoires and the VDJdb database. The raw public data were reprocessed by TCRdb itself: fastp quality trimming at Q25, MiXCR clonotype calling, in-frame beta chains only. All rows with the same CDR3 protein become a single entry with the most common DNA and genes. What appears here as the V and J calls and clone size reflects TCRdb's work, not the paper's. For this sample there are approximately 220,000 distinct CDR3 sequences; about 44% appear just once. The top ten clonotypes cover 6.5% to 8% of the sample.

The sample comprised sorted CD4+, CD8+, or CD8+CD57+ T cells (not recorded which) from PBMCs. The TCR was taken from a human donor with aplastic anemia. Here the chain combines TRBV7-9 and TRBJ1-4; TRBD1 is possibly the D segment (5 matching bases). This receptor has the CDR3 CASSRTGPGFLSEKLFF. The nucleotide sequence is given as TGTGCCAGCAGCCGTACGGGGCCCGGCTTCCTCTCTGAAAAACTGTTTTTT.